This passage covers 30 T cell receptor beta chains from one sample sequenced in a study of T cells after yellow fever vaccination. TCRdb re-called the 5' RACE reads through MiXCR, storing one row per CDR3 protein. The sample lists some 150,000 distinct CDR3 sequences, approximately 6.6% occurring once. Sequenced here: CD4+ T cells sorted from PBMCs, sampled 10 days after the yellow fever booster vaccination. All receptors come from a man aged 25-45 years who received the YFV17D yellow fever vaccine.

The CDR3 protein is CAISDLLVNYEQYF. As DNA, the CDR3 is TGTGCCATCAGTGACCTCCTCGTAAACTACGAGCAGTACTTC. The gene calls are TRBV10-3 and TRBJ2-7; no definite D call. The CDR3 has 14 amino acids. CDR1 and CDR2 from the germline V gene are ENHRY and SYGVKD. The ends were cut back, 3 bases at V and 3 bases at J, with 12 bases in the middle.

CDR3 in amino acids: CASSQDQKTGGTDTQYF. As DNA, the CDR3 is TGTGCCAGCAGCCAAGATCAAAAAACGGGAGGCACAGATACGCAGTATTTT. The chain employs TRBV4-2 and TRBJ2-3; a weak D match, TRBD2 (6 bases). The germline V gene encodes CDR1 LGHNA and CDR2 YNFKEQ. Trimming took off 0 bases at V and 1 base at J, with 14 bases between the two ends. This CDR3 spans 17 amino acids.

This clonotype was found many times. V usage is TRBV20-1 and J usage is TRBJ1-1, with TRBD1 matching 7 bases. The CDR3 runs to 15 residues. CDR1 is DFQATT and CDR2 is SNEGSKA in the germline V gene (reference sequence). Trimming at V came to 6 bases and at J to 1 base, leaving 11 bases not matched to a gene. In DNA form, the CDR3 reads TGCAGTGCCCAACCCCCGACAGGGAGGAACACTGAAGCTTTCTTT. Its protein product is CSAQPPTGRNTEAFF.

This clonotype was seen at least ten times. The CDR3 region is CASMDRPTDTQYF. The CDR3 region has the DNA TGTGCCAGCATGGACAGGCCCACAGATACGCAGTATTTT. The chain employs TRBV2 and TRBJ2-3; 7 positions agree with TRBD1. The CDR3 is 13 amino acids. The V gene's germline CDR1 is SNHLY and CDR2 FYNNEI. The trim removed 7 bases at V and 2 bases at J, leaving 3 bases unmatched.

There are many counts of this clonotype. The V and J genes are TRBV20-1 and TRBJ2-7, with 12 bases that match TRBD2. J gave up 4 bases and V 5 bases, and 3 bases lay outside the gene matches. The length of the CDR3 is 13 residues. CDR1 is DFQATT, CDR2 SNEGSKA, per germline (reference sequence). The CDR3 region is CSASGLAGYEQYF. The CDR3 region has the DNA TGCAGTGCTTCGGGACTAGCGGGTTACGAGCAGTACTTC.

This clonotype was picked up many times. Germline and junction disagree at one end, which may indicate a read error. The chain couples TRBV7-7 to TRBJ2-5; no definite D call. The CDR3 consists of 15 residues. Germline lookup yields CDR1 SSHAT and CDR2 FNYEAQ (reference sequence). The CDR3 coding sequence is TGTGCTAGCAGCTTGGGCAGGACCTCCCAAGAGACCCAGTACTTC. This encodes CASSLGRTSQETQYF.

There are many counts of this clonotype. V is TRBV28 and J is TRBJ2-1, with no clear D. The CDR3 length is 14 residues. Per the germline V gene, CDR1 is MDHEN and CDR2 is SYDVKM. The V and J ends lost 4 bases and 5 bases respectively, with 12 bases between them. CDR3 in amino acids: CASSSPGRNNEQFF. The CDR3 DNA sequence: TGTGCCAGCAGTTCCCCCGGACGGAACAATGAGCAGTTCTTC.

In regard to this clonotype: This may be a read error: a much more frequent sequence differs by one nucleotide. The V and J genes are TRBV5-1 and TRBJ2-7; D not certain. Deletions cut 0 bases from V and 2 bases from J, with 9 bases between. The CDR3 covers 14 residues. Germline CDR1 and CDR2: SGHRS and YFSETQ. The CDR3 DNA is TGCGCCAGCAGCTTGGGGCTAGACGCCTACGAGCAGTACTTC. Translated, it gives CASSLGLDAYEQYF.

This clonotype was recorded a few times. The chain recombines TRBV24-1 with TRBJ2-7; no clear D gene. The V and J ends lost 3 bases and 6 bases respectively, with 11 bases between them. The CDR3 is 13 residues long. Germline assignment: CDR1 KGHDR and CDR2 SFDVKD. The CDR3: CATSDAWVGEQYF. The CDR3 bases are TGTGCCACCAGTGATGCCTGGGTGGGCGAGCAGTACTTC.

This clonotype was found many times. The J gene is TRBJ1-1, the V gene TRBV21-1; TRBD1, the D gene given by the table, was not confirmed from the DNA. TRBV21-1 is a recognized pseudogene. CDR3 size: 17 residues. CDR3 in DNA: TGTGCCAGCAGCACGGGACGGAAGGCCGAAAATCACACTGAAGCTTTCTTT. This encodes CASSTGRKAENHTEAFF.

In its sample, this clonotype was seen many times. V is TRBV5-1 and J is TRBJ1-1, with D possibly matching TRBD1 (6 bases). From germline, CDR1 is SGHRS and CDR2 YFSETQ. The ends were cut back, 2 bases at V and 10 bases at J, with 18 bases in the middle. This CDR3 has 14 residues. CDR3 in DNA: TGCGCCAGCAGCTTCGACAGGCGCCAAGTGGGAGCTTTCTTT. Translated: CASSFDRRQVGAFF.

This clonotype was counted at least ten times. The chain uses TRBV10-3 and TRBJ2-5; D is perhaps TRBD2 (5 bases). The CDR3 has 14 residues. The V gene's germline CDR1 is ENHRY and CDR2 SYGVKD. V was cut by 3 bases and J by 1 base, with 9 bases left in between. CDR3 in DNA: TGTGCCATCAGTGACCTAGAGGGCCAAGAGACCCAGTACTTC. It yields the protein CAISDLEGQETQYF.

Many counts were recorded for this clonotype. This chain uses TRBV7-2 with TRBJ2-7; D may be TRBD1 (6 bases). V lost 5 bases to trimming and J lost 4 bases, with 12 bases between them. The CDR3 is 13 residues long. CDR1 and CDR2 from the germline V gene are SGHTA and FQGNSA. CDR3 nucleotide sequence: TGTGCCAGCAGCCCATACAGGGAATACGAGCAGTACTTC. Its protein is CASSPYREYEQYF. Using reference TRBV7-2 and TRBJ2-7 for the parts outside the CDR3, the full variable domain is GAGVSQSPSNKVTEKGKDVELRCDPISGHTALYWYRQSLGQGLEFLIYFQGNSAPDKSGLPSDRFSAERTGGSVSTLTIQRTQQEDSAVYLCASSPYREYEQYFGPGTRLTVT.

This clonotype was detected many times. This chain uses TRBV20-1 with TRBJ1-1; unclear D gene. The CDR3 has 14 residues. Trimming removed 4 bases at V and 7 bases at J, with 19 bases between. Germline V lookup: CDR1 DFQATT, CDR2 SNEGSKA (reference sequence). In DNA, the CDR3 is TGCAGTGCTATAAAAATTAGCCTCATAGGTGAAGCTTTCTTT. Translation gives CSAIKISLIGEAFF.

This clonotype was recorded many times. V usage is TRBV6-5 and J usage is TRBJ1-5; D unclear. Trimming removed 3 bases from V and 5 bases from J, with 11 bases in between. This CDR3 region has 14 residues. The V gene's germline CDR1 is MNHEY and CDR2 SVGAGI. CDR3 loop: CASSYGERDQPQHF. For the CDR3, the DNA is TGTGCCAGCAGTTATGGGGAGCGGGATCAGCCCCAGCATTTT.

The sample holds many counts of this clonotype. The rearrangement uses TRBV4-1 and TRBJ2-2; possibly TRBD1 for D (5 bases). The CDR3 contains 19 residues. Germline assignment: CDR1 MGHRA and CDR2 YSYEKL. V was clipped by 3 bases and J by 1 base, with 21 bases between them. The chain's CDR3 is CASSQSLGTGRRNTGELFF. In DNA form, the CDR3 reads TGCGCCAGCAGCCAGTCCCTCGGTACAGGACGGAGGAACACCGGGGAGCTGTTTTTT.

In its sample, this clonotype was seen a few times. The chain carries TRBV5-1 and TRBJ2-2, with D maybe TRBD2 (5 bases). The V gene's germline CDR1 is SGHRS and CDR2 YFSETQ. The CDR3 length is 16 residues. The V and J ends lost 0 bases and 2 bases respectively, with 11 bases between them. Written as DNA, the CDR3 is TGCGCCAGCAGCTTGGTGGCTAGCCCAAACACCGGGGAGCTGTTTTTT. Protein sequence: CASSLVASPNTGELFF.

This clonotype has ten or more counts. V and J are TRBV7-3 and TRBJ1-1; D unresolved. Germline CDR1 is SGHTA and CDR2 is FQGTGA. V was trimmed by 2 bases and J by 1 base, leaving 5 bases between them. The CDR3 has 13 residues. CDR3: CASSLEGNTEAFF. In nucleotides, the CDR3 is TGTGCCAGCAGCTTAGAGGGGAACACTGAAGCTTTCTTT.

The chain combines TRBV20-1 with TRBJ1-6; 8 positions match TRBD1. Germline-derived CDR1 and CDR2 are DFQATT and SNEGSKA (reference sequence). The CDR3 loop spans 15 amino acids. Trimming removed 3 bases from V and 7 bases from J; junction bases left unmatched: 8. CDR3 region: CSASGTGGVNSPLHF. DNA for the CDR3: TGCAGTGCTAGCGGCACAGGGGGTGTAAATTCACCCCTCCACTTT.

This chain connects TRBV7-8 to TRBJ1-1; the match to TRBD1 covers 7 bases. The CDR3 is 12 amino acids. The germline gives CDR1 SGHVS, CDR2 FQNEAQ. J gave up 5 bases and V 7 bases, and 4 bases lay outside the gene matches. DNA for the CDR3: TGTGCCAGCACCGGGACAGATACTGAAGCTTTCTTT. It is translated as CASTGTDTEAFF.

This clonotype was recorded at least ten times. The rearrangement links TRBV5-1 to TRBJ2-2; tentative D call: TRBD2 (5 bases). In germline, CDR1 is SGHRS, CDR2 YFSETQ. V lost 4 bases to trimming and J lost 4 bases, with 11 bases between them. The CDR3 contains 14 residues. The CDR3 bases are TGCGCCAGCAGCAAGACTATAAGCACCGGGGAGCTGTTTTTT. This sequence encodes CASSKTISTGELFF.

This clonotype showed up many times. This chain links TRBV24-1 with TRBJ2-1, with 12 bases aligning to TRBD2. The germline V gene encodes CDR1 KGHDR and CDR2 SFDVKD. The CDR3 is 17 amino acids. Trimming at V came to 4 bases and at J to 6 bases, leaving 9 bases not matched to a gene. In DNA form, the CDR3 reads TGTGCCACCAGTGACCAGACTAGCGGGAGTAGGGCCAATGAGCAGTTCTTC. Protein product: CATSDQTSGSRANEQFF.

This clonotype was recorded many times. The rearrangement joins TRBV12-3 or TRBV12-4 to TRBJ2-5; D is uncertain. V shed 6 bases and J shed 7 bases, with 18 bases lying between them. This CDR3 has 14 amino acids. The CDR3 DNA reads as TGTGCCAGCAGCCCCCGGACGGCCAGAGGGACCCAGTACTTC. Translation: CASSPRTARGTQYF.

This clonotype was counted at least ten times. The J gene is TRBJ1-6, the V gene TRBV6-5, with 7 bases aligning to TRBD1. The CDR3 covers 13 residues. The V gene end was trimmed by 5 bases and the J gene end by 7 bases; junction bases not matched to a gene: 2. CDR1 is MNHEY, CDR2 SVGAGI, per germline. CDR3 coding DNA: TGTGCCAGCAGTCCAGGGGGGAATTCACCCCTCCACTTT. Translating it yields CASSPGGNSPLHF.

This clonotype was observed at least ten times. The chain uses TRBV21-1 and TRBJ1-1; TRBD1 is the table's D call, not checked against the DNA. TRBV21-1 is a pseudogene segment. CDR3 length equals 15 residues. The DNA of the CDR3 is TGTGCCAGCAGCAAAGATCCAGGGGGAGCTCGCGAAGCTTTCTTT. Amino acid sequence: CASSKDPGGAREAFF.

The chain employs TRBV20-1 and TRBJ2-7; D gene uncertain. Germline CDR1 DFQATT, CDR2 SNEGSKA (reference sequence). V was pared by 3 bases and J by 2 bases, with 5 bases between. The CDR3 sequence is 11 residues long. The CDR3 DNA is TGCAGTGCTAGGGACCCCTACGAGCAGTACTTC. Translated: CSARDPYEQYF.

This clonotype was picked up many times. This chain joins TRBV30 and TRBJ2-7; possibly TRBD1 for D (6 bases). Trimming removed 0 bases at V and 4 bases at J, with 16 bases between. Looked up from germline, CDR1 is GTSNPN and CDR2 is SVGIG (reference sequence). The CDR3 runs to 15 residues. CDR3 bases: TGTGCCTGGAGTGTAGGATCAGGGGTCGTTTACGAGCAGTACTTC. It yields the protein CAWSVGSGVVYEQYF.

This clonotype turned up a few times. The chain links TRBV7-2 to TRBJ2-3; D call uncertain. V was pared by 0 bases and J by 2 bases, with 6 bases between. The CDR3 sequence is 14 residues long. Germline values: CDR1 SGHTA, CDR2 FQGNSA. The CDR3 protein is CASSLAWTTDTQYF. CDR3 coding DNA: TGTGCCAGCAGCTTAGCGTGGACCACAGATACGCAGTATTTT.

This clonotype was counted at least ten times. The genes are TRBV29-1 and TRBJ1-4; D is perhaps TRBD1 (6 bases). The CDR3 runs 13 residues. V lost 4 bases to trimming and J lost 4 bases, with 10 bases between them. CDR1 SQVTM and CDR2 ANQGSEA come from the germline V gene. The CDR3 spells CSVGGQLNEKLFF. The CDR3 DNA is TGCAGCGTTGGCGGACAGCTTAATGAAAAACTGTTTTTT.

V and J are TRBV7-3 and TRBJ2-7; TRBD2 agrees at 9 bases. From germline, CDR1 is SGHTA and CDR2 FQGTGA. The junction had 12 bases not matched to a gene; V was cut back by 10 bases and J by 2 bases. The CDR3 has 15 residues. The DNA of the CDR3 is TGTGCCACCTGCTTAAGAAGACTAGCGGCCTACGAGCAGTACTTC. Translation: CATCLRRLAAYEQYF.